Listed here are 7 T cell receptor beta chains from one sample, sequenced in a study of shared clonotypes between healthy human individuals. Repertoires were generated with immunoSEQ multiplex PCR, while TCRdb's copy carries only in-frame clones and drops some. The table records more than 2,000,000 clones, about 92% of them present only once. Specimen: naive CD4+ T cells sorted from blood. Subset reported: CD45RA+ positively selected. These receptors originate from a man younger than 35 in good health.

CDR3 sequence: CASSMGTGETEAFF. The DNA of the CDR3 is TGTGCCAGTAGTATGGGGACAGGGGAGACTGAAGCTTTCTTT. The rearrangement links TRBV19 to TRBJ1-1, with TRBD1 matching 10 bases. Per the germline V gene, CDR1 is LNHDA and CDR2 is SQIVND (reference sequence). The CDR3 contains 14 residues. Trimming cost V 3 bases and J 5 bases; bases outside gene matches: 3.

The CDR3 region is CASSAGRDRVSGNTIYF. The CDR3 DNA reads TGTGCCAGCAGCGCCGGCAGGGACAGGGTGTCGGGAAACACCATATATTTT. The V and J genes are TRBV7-9 and TRBJ1-3; TRBD1 aligns across 9 bases. The CDR3 spans 17 residues. Germline V gene sequence: CDR1 SEHNR, CDR2 FQNEAQ (reference sequence). The J segment lost 4 bases and the V segment lost 5 bases, leaving 12 bases of the junction unmatched.

This clone was recorded once. The chain has TRBV5-1 and TRBJ2-1; the match to TRBD2 covers 10 bases. V lost 3 bases and J lost 2; bases outside the gene matches: 17. Per germline, CDR1 SGHRS and CDR2 YFSETQ. This CDR3 comprises 20 residues. CDR3: CASSSLPGLAPITPYNEQFF. CDR3 DNA: TGCGCCAGCAGCTCTCTCCCGGGACTAGCGCCAATCACTCCCTACAATGAGCAGTTCTTC.

The chain links TRBV5-1 to TRBJ2-3; D unclear. This CDR3 contains 13 residues. Germline V CDR1 and CDR2: SGHRS, YFSETQ. V gave up 3 bases and J gave up 8 bases, with 13 bases separating them. The CDR3 nucleotides are TGCGCCAGCAGCTCACAGAACCCTGGTACGCAGTATTTT. As protein: CASSSQNPGTQYF.

This chain joins TRBV11-2 and TRBJ2-2; 7 bases are shared with TRBD2. Germline assignment: CDR1 SGHAT and CDR2 FQNNGV. The ends lost 4 bases at V and 4 bases at J; junction bases unmatched: 6. The CDR3 sequence is 15 residues long. The CDR3 loop is CASSSAGWGTGELFF. Here the CDR3 DNA reads TGTGCCAGCAGCTCAGCGGGGTGGGGCACCGGGGAGCTGTTTTTT.

This clone is a singleton in its sample. The rearrangement joins TRBV2 to TRBJ2-3; 7 bases match TRBD1. The trim removed 4 bases at V and 0 bases at J, leaving 7 bases unmatched. Germline lookup yields CDR1 SNHLY and CDR2 FYNNEI. This CDR3 spans 16 amino acids. The CDR3 nucleotides read TGTGCCAGCAGTGGCCAACGGACAGGAAGCACAGATACGCAGTATTTT. This codes for CASSGQRTGSTDTQYF. The variable domain in full, completed from reference TRBV2 and TRBJ2-3, reads EPEVTQTPSHQVTQMGQEVILRCVPISNHLYFYWYRQILGQKVEFLVSFYNNEISEKSEIFDDQFSVERPDGSNFTLKIRSTKLEDSAMYFCASSGQRTGSTDTQYFGPGTRLTVL.

J is TRBJ2-3 and V is TRBV7-3; tentative D call: TRBD2 (5 bases). V lost 4 bases to trimming and J lost 3 bases, with 14 bases between them. CDR1 and CDR2 (germline): SGHTA, FQGTGA. This CDR3 has 15 residues. The CDR3 spells CASSSSAGLTDTQYF. As DNA, the CDR3 is TGTGCCAGCAGCTCGTCGGCAGGACTGACAGATACGCAGTATTTT.